This entry describes one TCR beta chain. Antigen: not known. The data belong to a study of long-term antiretroviral therapy in people with HIV. General observations from the study: Controls exceeded HIV repertoires in CDR3 length range. At every time point, clones expanded before ART dominated the repertoire.

They ran version v3.0 of the immunoSEQ assay at survey level. A target of about 35,000-55,000 T-cell genomes per sample was set for sequencing. Data came from immunoSEQ multiplex PCR; TCRdb stores just in-frame clones and leaves some out. The sample yields about 35,000 clones, around 85% seen once. V shed 2 bases and J 6 bases; nucleotides not matched to a gene: 8. The CDR3 consists of 15 residues. Per the germline V gene, CDR1 is MNHEY and CDR2 is SMNVEV (reference sequence). The input for sequencing was unsorted PBMCs, taken 2.2 years after starting antiretroviral therapy. The clonotype originates from a man between 18 and 29 years old with HIV. The rearrangement links TRBV27 to TRBJ2-7, with TRBD1 matching 9 bases. This CDR3 is CASSLRTGVLGEQYF. In DNA form, the CDR3 reads TGTGCCAGCAGTTTAAGGACAGGGGTTCTGGGCGAGCAGTACTTC.